This record concerns one TCR beta chain sequence. The antigen is unknown. These data belong to a study of cytomegalovirus exposure and HLA in healthy donors. Primers: 60 Vbeta forward and 13 Jbeta reverse. The protocol was immunoSEQ multiplex PCR, while the TCRdb copy is restricted to in-frame clones and leaves out a portion. The sample yields fewer than 120,000 clones, over 65% seen once. In nominal health when sampled, donors likely had unrecorded immune exposures nonetheless. Study-level findings and limits: Later work associated 16,951 TCR beta sequences with HLA alleles at 0.05 false discovery rate. Highly shared variants forming one cluster were likely a sequencing artifact. TCR beta V segments were, for the most part, productive about 90% or about 30% of the time in an earlier analysis.

CDR1 is SGHNT, CDR2 YYREEE, per germline (reference sequence). The ends lost 4 bases at V and 4 bases at J; junction bases unmatched: 15. This CDR3 has 17 amino acids. Sequenced sample: PBMCs. The sequence was obtained from a woman aged 25 to 45 in good health and CMV-seronegative. The chain joins TRBV5-4 to TRBJ2-5, with TRBD1 matching over 8 bases. The CDR3 is CASSLGVSGGPGETQYF. For the CDR3, the DNA is TGTGCCAGCAGCCTGGGGGTCTCAGGGGGCCCAGGAGAGACCCAGTACTTC.